These 18 T cell receptor beta chains were sequenced from one sample in a study of OX40 agonist ivuxolimab in advanced cancers. Some clones are missing from TCRdb's copy, which holds only in-frame ones; the method was immunoSEQ multiplex PCR. The data show around 60,000 clones, roughly 90% seen once. Material: CD4+ or CD8+ T cells sorted from blood, obtained in a trial of the OX40 agonist ivuxolimab. These receptors were taken from an adult with an advanced solid tumor such as melanoma, head and neck, liver or kidney cancer.

CDR3 loop: CASSFPPGEETQYF. The DNA of the CDR3 is TGTGCCAGCAGCTTCCCCCCAGGGGAAGAGACCCAGTACTTC. The V and J genes are TRBV7-9 and TRBJ2-5; D is perhaps TRBD1 (6 bases). From germline, CDR1 is SEHNR and CDR2 FQNEAQ (reference sequence). The CDR3 consists of 14 residues. With 3 bases removed from V and 3 bases from J, the gap between germline ends came to 11 bases.

The V and J genes are TRBV27 and TRBJ2-1, with 10 bases fitting TRBD2. The CDR3 extends over 13 amino acids. The germline V gene has CDR1 MNHEY and CDR2 SMNVEV (reference sequence). V gave up 7 bases and J gave up 5 bases; unmatched junction bases: 2. The chain's CDR3 is CASNLAGDNEQFF. The CDR3 DNA follows: TGTGCCAGCAATCTAGCGGGAGACAATGAGCAGTTCTTC.

The chain joins TRBV28 to TRBJ2-1; 7 positions match TRBD2. Losses at the gene ends were 5 bases for V and 3 bases for J; bases not matched to a gene: 10. This CDR3 has 16 residues. Germline-derived CDR1 and CDR2 are MDHEN and SYDVKM. The CDR3 is CASSIQAGKNYNEQFF. As DNA, the CDR3 is TGTGCCAGCAGTATTCAAGCGGGGAAAAACTACAATGAGCAGTTCTTC.

This clone was picked up one time. The chain has TRBV5-1 and TRBJ2-1; D is undetermined. The CDR3 contains 15 residues. V was shortened by 6 bases and J by 2 bases, with 15 bases between the two germline ends. Germline values: CDR1 SGHRS, CDR2 YFSETQ. In DNA, the CDR3 is TGCGCCAGCAAGCTTGAAGCTTTACCCTACAATGAGCAGTTCTTC. Translated, it gives CASKLEALPYNEQFF. Filled out from reference TRBV5-1 and TRBJ2-1, the complete variable domain reads KAGVTQTPRYLIKTRGQQVTLSCSPISGHRSVSWYQQTPGQGLQFLFEYFSETQRNKGNFPGRFSGRQFSNSRSEMNVSTLELGDSALYLCASKLEALPYNEQFFGPGTRLTVL.

The chain has TRBV28 and TRBJ2-7; D is unclear. Trimming pared 5 bases from V and 3 bases from J, leaving 8 bases between. CDR1 and CDR2 (germline): MDHEN, SYDVKM. The CDR3 is made up of 12 amino acids. Written as DNA, the CDR3 is TGTGCCAGCAGTGGGCTTGACTACGAGCAGTACTTC. Encoded protein: CASSGLDYEQYF.

The V gene is TRBV28, the J gene TRBJ2-7; the match to TRBD2 covers 9 bases. The germline CDR1 and CDR2 sequences are MDHEN and SYDVKM. The CDR3 is made up of 16 amino acids. Losses at the gene ends were 1 base for V and 1 base for J; bases not matched to a gene: 5. CDR3 nucleotide sequence: TGTGCCAGCAGTTTATTGGTAGCGGGAGTGTCCTACGAGCAGTACTTC. This translates into CASSLLVAGVSYEQYF.

This clone was picked up one time. The chain recombines TRBV7-9 with TRBJ2-2; D possibly uses TRBD1 or TRBD2 (5 bases each). Germline values: CDR1 SEHNR, CDR2 FQNEAQ (reference sequence). The V end lost 1 base, the J end lost 8 bases, and 11 bases lay between the germline ends. The CDR3 is 14 amino acids. The CDR3 spells CASSLEPGAGELFF. DNA of the CDR3: TGTGCCAGCAGCTTAGAACCCGGGGCGGGGGAGCTGTTTTTT.

This clone was picked up one time. V usage is TRBV27 and J usage is TRBJ2-3; weak D call: TRBD1 (5 bases). Germline V gene lookup returns CDR1 MNHEY and CDR2 SMNVEV (reference sequence). The CDR3 covers 14 residues. Trimming took 3 bases from V and 2 from J, leaving 9 bases between them. The DNA for the CDR3 is TGTGCCAGCAGTTTTGCCAGGGCCACAGATACGCAGTATTTT. Protein: CASSFARATDTQYF.

The V call is TRBV7-2, the J call TRBJ2-1; 10 bases are shared with TRBD1. Germline CDR1 reads SGHTA; CDR2 reads FQGNSA. Germline trimming cut 1 base from V and 8 bases from J; bases unmatched to any gene: 8. The CDR3 is made up of 16 amino acids. The CDR3 protein is CASSLVADRGRYEQFF. The CDR3 region has the DNA TGTGCCAGCAGCTTAGTCGCGGACAGGGGGAGGTATGAGCAGTTCTTC.

This clone has ten or more counts. The J gene is TRBJ2-7, the V gene TRBV10-2; TRBD2 matches 12 bases. Germline CDR1 and CDR2: WSHSY and SAAADI. This CDR3 contains 16 residues. J lost 4 bases, V lost 7 bases, and 11 bases had no gene match. CDR3: CASIVPETSGSYEQYF. The CDR3 coding sequence is TGCGCCAGCATTGTACCCGAGACTAGCGGGAGTTACGAGCAGTACTTC.

V is TRBV10-1 and J is TRBJ2-5, with D maybe TRBD1 (5 bases). The ends were cut back, 10 bases at V and 5 bases at J, with 17 bases in the middle. Germline V gives CDR1 WNHNN, CDR2 SYGVQD (reference sequence). This CDR3 comprises 13 residues. CDR3 DNA: TGCGCCACTATAGCAGGGCGGTCGGAGACCCAGTACTTC. Its translation: CATIAGRSETQYF.

This clone was observed a handful of times. The rearrangement joins TRBV9 to TRBJ2-2; D gene ambiguous. This CDR3 is built from 13 residues. CDR1 SGDLS and CDR2 YYNGEE come from the germline V gene. With 0 bases removed from V and 4 bases from J, the gap between germline ends came to 4 bases. This CDR3 reads CASSVGGTGELFF. The CDR3 DNA reads as TGTGCCAGCAGCGTAGGGGGCACCGGGGAGCTGTTTTTT. Variable domain in full (rest from reference TRBV9 and TRBJ2-2): DSGVTQTPKHLITATGQRVTLRCSPRSGDLSVYWYQQSLDQGLQFLIQYYNGEERAKGNILERFSAQQFPDLHSELNLSSLELGDSALYFCASSVGGTGELFFGEGSRLTVL.

This chain uses TRBV27 with TRBJ1-1, with D unresolved. V lost 0 bases and J lost 4, with 9 bases in between. The germline V gene encodes CDR1 MNHEY and CDR2 SMNVEV (reference sequence). This CDR3 has 14 amino acids. The DNA of the CDR3 is TGTGCCAGCAGTTTATCAGGGTTTGGCACTGAAGCTTTCTTT. Translating gives CASSLSGFGTEAFF.

The chain recombines TRBV27 with TRBJ2-7; 11 positions agree with TRBD2. CDR1 and CDR2 (germline): MNHEY, SMNVEV (reference sequence). V gave up 4 bases and J gave up 0 bases; unmatched junction bases: 5. The CDR3 has 16 residues. This CDR3 is CASSSTSGMSSYEQYF. In nucleotides, the CDR3 is TGTGCCAGCAGTTCGACTAGCGGGATGAGCTCCTACGAGCAGTACTTC.

The chain carries TRBV2 and TRBJ2-5; D tentatively fits TRBD1 or TRBD2 (5 bases each). The germline CDR1 and CDR2 sequences are SNHLY and FYNNEI. This CDR3 spans 13 amino acids. V was shortened by 10 bases and J by 2 bases, with 14 bases between the two germline ends. The CDR3 spells CATTAEGQETQYF. The CDR3 nucleotides read TGTGCCACCACCGCCGAGGGGCAAGAGACCCAGTACTTC.

The CDR3 sequence is CASNGGSQETQYF. The CDR3 coding sequence is TGTGCCAGTAATGGCGGGAGCCAAGAGACCCAGTACTTC. The chain couples TRBV19 to TRBJ2-5; 7 bases fit TRBD2. The CDR3 is 13 amino acids. The V gene end was trimmed by 7 bases and the J gene end by 1 base; junction bases not matched to a gene: 3. Per the germline V gene, CDR1 is LNHDA and CDR2 is SQIVND (reference sequence).

On this clone itself: Other DNA sequences in this specimen translate into the identical CDR3. The chain joins TRBV27 to TRBJ2-7; TRBD2 is a possible D gene (5 bases). Germline CDR1 and CDR2: MNHEY and SMNVEV (reference sequence). The CDR3 has 13 residues. Trimming stripped 2 bases from V and 3 bases from J, with 8 bases between. The CDR3: CASSLRSGYEQYF. The CDR3 nucleotides are TGTGCCAGCAGTTTAAGGAGCGGCTACGAGCAGTACTTC.

This clone was observed a single time. The chain joins TRBV4-1 to TRBJ2-3; possible D gene TRBD1, 5 bases. The CDR3 is made up of 15 amino acids. The V gene's germline CDR1 is MGHRA and CDR2 YSYEKL. Trimming took 4 bases from V and 3 from J, leaving 14 bases between them. CDR3 protein: CASSLETGETDTQYF. The CDR3 coding sequence is TGCGCCAGCAGCCTTGAAACAGGCGAGACAGATACGCAGTATTTT.